These 11 T cell receptor beta chains were sequenced from one sample in a study of T cells in Graves' hyperthyroidism and ophthalmopathy. Amplification yielded TCR beta CDR3 regions, with RNA transcripts as the source. With the HTBI primer set, the TCR CDR3 went through a first round of RT-PCR. MiXCR, run by TCRdb on the multiplex PCR reads, gives a single entry per CDR3 protein. The data show about 640,000 distinct CDR3 sequences, with 20% seen just once and 34% held by the top ten. The sequencing input was blood. These receptors were collected from a man in his thirties or forties with Graves' ophthalmopathy.

The V call is TRBV14, the J call TRBJ1-3, with D perhaps matching TRBD1 (6 bases). The length of the CDR3 is 16 residues. With 1 base removed from V and 3 bases from J, the gap between germline ends came to 13 bases. Germline CDR1 is SGHDN and CDR2 is FVKESK. In DNA form, the CDR3 reads TGTGCCAGCAGCCAAGTCGCGGGGGCGAATGGAAACACCATATATTTT. This translates into CASSQVAGANGNTIYF.

The table lists this clonotype with a few counts. The chain has TRBV4-2 and TRBJ1-2; TRBD1 matches 9 bases. The germline gives CDR1 LGHNA, CDR2 YNFKEQ. After removal of 1 base from V and 4 bases from J, the junction contained 4 bases not matched to a gene. The CDR3 is 15 residues long. The chain's CDR3 is CASSQVQGAGYGYTF. CDR3 bases: TGTGCCAGCAGCCAAGTACAGGGGGCGGGCTATGGCTACACCTTC.

This clonotype was seen more than once but under ten times. Here the CDR3 reads CASSEMGQGPYNEQFF. The CDR3 DNA is TGTGCCAGCAGTGAAATGGGACAGGGACCATACAATGAGCAGTTCTTC. The chain recombines TRBV2 with TRBJ2-1, with TRBD1 matching 9 bases. The J segment lost 4 bases and the V segment lost 2 bases, leaving 6 bases of the junction unmatched. The germline V gene encodes CDR1 SNHLY and CDR2 FYNNEI. This CDR3 comprises 16 residues.

The V and J genes are TRBV28 and TRBJ2-7, with D uncertain. V lost 7 bases, J lost 6 bases, and 19 bases lay in between. The germline gives CDR1 MDHEN, CDR2 SYDVKM. The CDR3 is 14 residues long. The CDR3 loop reads CASTIGRRACEQYF. The CDR3 DNA sequence: TGTGCCAGCACCATCGGGCGGAGAGCCTGCGAGCAGTACTTC.

This clonotype was detected a few times. V usage is TRBV11-2 and J usage is TRBJ2-2; 14 bases line up with TRBD2. With V trimmed by 1 base and J by 8 bases, 9 bases remained unmatched. Germline V gene sequence: CDR1 SGHAT, CDR2 FQNNGV. The CDR3 runs to 18 residues. The CDR3 protein is CASSLGGGLAGATGELFF. CDR3 in DNA: TGTGCCAGCAGCTTAGGAGGGGGACTAGCGGGAGCAACAGGGGAGCTGTTTTTT.

V usage is TRBV20-1 and J usage is TRBJ1-2; D not resolved. The germline V gene has CDR1 DFQATT and CDR2 SNEGSKA (reference sequence). The CDR3 contains 13 residues. Trimming stripped 3 bases from V and 0 bases from J, with 8 bases between. CDR3 nucleotides: TGCAGTGCTAGGGGCGGATCTAACTATGGCTACACCTTC. It specifies CSARGGSNYGYTF.

The chain carries TRBV5-1 and TRBJ1-1; TRBD1 aligns across 7 bases. The CDR3 extends over 15 amino acids. The J segment lost 1 base and the V segment lost 7 bases, leaving 10 bases of the junction unmatched. The V gene's germline CDR1 is SGHRS and CDR2 YFSETQ. The CDR3, as DNA: TGCGCCAGCTCCGGCAGGGGGGGGGGGAACACTGAAGCTTTCTTT. The encoded protein is CASSGRGGGNTEAFF. Full variable domain (outside the CDR3, taken from reference TRBV5-1 and TRBJ1-1): KAGVTQTPRYLIKTRGQQVTLSCSPISGHRSVSWYQQTPGQGLQFLFEYFSETQRNKGNFPGRFSGRQFSNSRSEMNVSTLELGDSALYLCASSGRGGGNTEAFFGQGTRLTVV.

This clonotype was found a few times. The chain couples TRBV4-2 to TRBJ2-7, with no clear D. V lost 0 bases, J lost 6 bases, and 9 bases lay in between. This CDR3 is built from 13 residues. CDR1 LGHNA and CDR2 YNFKEQ come from the germline V gene. CDR3 in DNA: TGTGCCAGCAGCCAAGAGTGGTTAACCGAGCAGTACTTC. It specifies CASSQEWLTEQYF.

Worth noting for this clonotype: A much bigger clone sits one base away, suggesting this may be a read error. V and J are TRBV7-2 and TRBJ2-1; no clear D. CDR3 length equals 12 residues. The germline V gene encodes CDR1 SGHTA and CDR2 FQGNSA. With 6 bases removed from V and 3 bases from J, the gap between germline ends came to 6 bases. The CDR3 loop reads CASSFHYNEQFF. CDR3 in DNA: TGTGCCAGCAGTTTTCACTACAATGAGCAGTTCTTC.

This clonotype was picked up many times. This rearrangement joins TRBV11-2 to TRBJ2-2, with 7 positions matching TRBD1. V lost 1 base and J lost 4; bases outside the gene matches: 3. CDR3 length: 15 residues. Germline CDR1 reads SGHAT; CDR2 reads FQNNGV. The CDR3 DNA follows: TGTGCCAGCAGCTTAGTTGACAGGGTCACCGGGGAGCTGTTTTTT. Amino acids: CASSLVDRVTGELFF.

In its sample, this clonotype was seen a few times. The chain joins TRBV5-4 to TRBJ2-2, with 10 bases fitting TRBD1. V trimming: 3 bases; J trimming: 4 bases; junction bases outside the gene matches: 6. There are 16 residues in the CDR3. Germline V gene data show CDR1 as SGHNT and CDR2 as YYREEE (reference sequence). CDR3 sequence reads: CASSSGQGSLTGELFF. In nucleotides, the CDR3 is TGTGCCAGCAGCTCGGGACAGGGGTCCCTCACCGGGGAGCTGTTTTTT.